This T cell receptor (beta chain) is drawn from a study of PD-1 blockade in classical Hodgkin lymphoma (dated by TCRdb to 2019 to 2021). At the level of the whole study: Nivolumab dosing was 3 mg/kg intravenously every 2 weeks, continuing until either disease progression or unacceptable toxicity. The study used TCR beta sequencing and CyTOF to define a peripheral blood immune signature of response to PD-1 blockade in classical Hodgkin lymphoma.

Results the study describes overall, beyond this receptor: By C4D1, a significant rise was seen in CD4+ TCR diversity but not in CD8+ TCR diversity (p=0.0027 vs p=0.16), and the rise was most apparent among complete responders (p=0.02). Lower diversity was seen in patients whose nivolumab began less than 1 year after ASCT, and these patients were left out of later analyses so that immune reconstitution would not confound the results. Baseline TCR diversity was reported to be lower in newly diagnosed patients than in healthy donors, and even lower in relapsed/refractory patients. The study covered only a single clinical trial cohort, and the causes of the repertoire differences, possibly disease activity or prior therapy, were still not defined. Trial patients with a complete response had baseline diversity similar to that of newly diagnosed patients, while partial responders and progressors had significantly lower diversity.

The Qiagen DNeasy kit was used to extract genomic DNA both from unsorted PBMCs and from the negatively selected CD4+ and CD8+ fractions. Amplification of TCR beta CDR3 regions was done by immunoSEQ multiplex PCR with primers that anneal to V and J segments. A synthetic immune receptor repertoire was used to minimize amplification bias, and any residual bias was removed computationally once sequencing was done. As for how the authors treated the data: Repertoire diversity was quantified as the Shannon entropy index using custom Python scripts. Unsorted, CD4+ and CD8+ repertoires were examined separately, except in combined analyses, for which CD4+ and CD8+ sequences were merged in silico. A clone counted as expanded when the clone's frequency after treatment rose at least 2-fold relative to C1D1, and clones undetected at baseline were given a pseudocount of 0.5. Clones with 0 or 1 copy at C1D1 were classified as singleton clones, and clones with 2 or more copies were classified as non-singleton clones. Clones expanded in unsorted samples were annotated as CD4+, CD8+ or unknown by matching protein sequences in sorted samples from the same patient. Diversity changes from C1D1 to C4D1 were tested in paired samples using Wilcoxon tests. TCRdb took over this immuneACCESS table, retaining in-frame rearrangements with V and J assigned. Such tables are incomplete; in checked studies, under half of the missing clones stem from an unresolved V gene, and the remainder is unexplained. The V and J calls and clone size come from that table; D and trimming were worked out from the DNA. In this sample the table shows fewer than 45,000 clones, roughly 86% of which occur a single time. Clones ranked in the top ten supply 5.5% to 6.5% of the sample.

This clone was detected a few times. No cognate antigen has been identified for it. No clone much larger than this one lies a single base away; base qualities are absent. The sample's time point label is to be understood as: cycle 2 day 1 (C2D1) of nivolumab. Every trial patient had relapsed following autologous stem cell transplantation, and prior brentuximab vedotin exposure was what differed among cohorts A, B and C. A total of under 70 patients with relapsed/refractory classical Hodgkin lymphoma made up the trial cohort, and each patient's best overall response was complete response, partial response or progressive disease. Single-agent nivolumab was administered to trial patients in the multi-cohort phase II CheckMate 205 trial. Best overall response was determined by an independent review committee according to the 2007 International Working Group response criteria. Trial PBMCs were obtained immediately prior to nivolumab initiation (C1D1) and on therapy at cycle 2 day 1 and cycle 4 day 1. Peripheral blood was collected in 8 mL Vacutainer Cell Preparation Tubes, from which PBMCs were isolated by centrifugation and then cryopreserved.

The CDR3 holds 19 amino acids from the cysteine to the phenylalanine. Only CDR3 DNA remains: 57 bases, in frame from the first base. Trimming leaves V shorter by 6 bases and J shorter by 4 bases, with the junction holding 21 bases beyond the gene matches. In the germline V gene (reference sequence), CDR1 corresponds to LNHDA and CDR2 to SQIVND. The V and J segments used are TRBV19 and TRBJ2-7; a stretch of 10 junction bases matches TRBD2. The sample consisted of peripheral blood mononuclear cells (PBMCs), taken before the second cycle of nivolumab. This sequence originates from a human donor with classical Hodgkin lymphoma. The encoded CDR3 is CASSTGGRLAGRHVYEQYF. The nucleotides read TGTGCCAGTAGCACCGGGGGCCGACTAGCGGGCAGGCACGTTTACGAGCAGTACTTC.